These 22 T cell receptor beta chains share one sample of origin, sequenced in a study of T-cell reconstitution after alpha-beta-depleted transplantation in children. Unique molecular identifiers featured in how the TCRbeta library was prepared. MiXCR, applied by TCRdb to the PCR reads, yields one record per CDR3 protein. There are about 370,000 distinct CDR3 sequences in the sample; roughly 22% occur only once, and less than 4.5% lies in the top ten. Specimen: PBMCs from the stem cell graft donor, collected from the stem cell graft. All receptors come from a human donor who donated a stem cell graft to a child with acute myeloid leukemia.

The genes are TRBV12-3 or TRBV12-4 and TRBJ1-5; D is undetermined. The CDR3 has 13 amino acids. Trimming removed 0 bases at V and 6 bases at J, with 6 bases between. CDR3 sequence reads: CASSLAPSQPQHF. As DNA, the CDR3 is TGTGCCAGCAGTTTAGCGCCAAGTCAGCCCCAGCATTTT.

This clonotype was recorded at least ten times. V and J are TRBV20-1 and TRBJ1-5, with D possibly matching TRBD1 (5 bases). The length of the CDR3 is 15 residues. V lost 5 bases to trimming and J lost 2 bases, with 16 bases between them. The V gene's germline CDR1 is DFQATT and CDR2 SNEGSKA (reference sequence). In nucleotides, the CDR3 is TGCAGTGCTTATGGGGCGGGGGTTGGCAATCAGCCCCAGCATTTT. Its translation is CSAYGAGVGNQPQHF.

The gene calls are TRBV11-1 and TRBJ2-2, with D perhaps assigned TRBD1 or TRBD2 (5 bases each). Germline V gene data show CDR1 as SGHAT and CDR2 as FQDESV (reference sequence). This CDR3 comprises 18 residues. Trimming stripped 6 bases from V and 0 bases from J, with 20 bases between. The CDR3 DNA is TGTGCCAGCAGTTTGATCCGGGACGGGTACGCGAACACCGGGGAGCTGTTTTTT. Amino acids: CASSLIRDGYANTGELFF. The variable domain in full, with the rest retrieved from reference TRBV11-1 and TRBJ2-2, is EAEVAQSPRYKITEKSQAVAFWCDPISGHATLYWYRQILGQGPELLVQFQDESVVDDSQLPKDRFSAERLKGVDSTLKIQPAELGDSAMYLCASSLIRDGYANTGELFFGEGSRLTVL.

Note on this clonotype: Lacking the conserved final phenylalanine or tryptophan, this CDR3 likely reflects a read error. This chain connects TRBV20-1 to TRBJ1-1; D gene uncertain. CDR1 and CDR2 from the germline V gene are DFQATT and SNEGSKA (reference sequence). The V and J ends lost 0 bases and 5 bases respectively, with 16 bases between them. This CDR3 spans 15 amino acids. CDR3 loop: CSARDLSEVITEAFC. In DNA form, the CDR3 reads TGCAGTGCTAGAGATCTTTCGGAGGTTATAACTGAAGCTTTCTGT.

The DNA of the CDR3 is TGCAGTGCTAGAGTTGCAGGGGGGTACTACGAGCAGTACTTC. Encoded protein: CSARVAGGYYEQYF. The chain couples TRBV20-1 to TRBJ2-7; possibly TRBD1 for D (7 bases). The germline V and J ends were trimmed by 1 base and 3 bases, with 13 bases remaining between them. The CDR3 contains 14 residues. Per germline, CDR1 DFQATT and CDR2 SNEGSKA (reference sequence).

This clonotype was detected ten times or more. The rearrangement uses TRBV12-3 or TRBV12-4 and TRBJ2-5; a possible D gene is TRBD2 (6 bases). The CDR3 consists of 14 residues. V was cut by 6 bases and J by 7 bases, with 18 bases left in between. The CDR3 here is CASRGGVVPATQYF. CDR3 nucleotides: TGTGCCAGCAGGGGGGGAGTGGTCCCTGCGACCCAGTACTTC.

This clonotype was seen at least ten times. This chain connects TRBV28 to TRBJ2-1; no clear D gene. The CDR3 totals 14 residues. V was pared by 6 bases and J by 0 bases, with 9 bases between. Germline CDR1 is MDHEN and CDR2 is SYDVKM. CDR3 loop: CASSFGSSYNEQFF. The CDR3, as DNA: TGTGCCAGCAGCTTCGGAAGCTCCTACAATGAGCAGTTCTTC.

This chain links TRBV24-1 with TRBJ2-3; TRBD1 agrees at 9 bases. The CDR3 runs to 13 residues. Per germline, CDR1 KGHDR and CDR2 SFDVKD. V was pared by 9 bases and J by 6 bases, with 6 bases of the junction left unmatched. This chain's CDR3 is CATRDRVGDTQYF. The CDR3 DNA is TGTGCCACCCGGGACAGGGTCGGGGATACGCAGTATTTT.

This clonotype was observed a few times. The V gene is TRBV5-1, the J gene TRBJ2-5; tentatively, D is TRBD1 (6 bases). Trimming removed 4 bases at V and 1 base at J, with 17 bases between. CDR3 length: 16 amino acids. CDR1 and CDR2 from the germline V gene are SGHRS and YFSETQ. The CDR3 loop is CASSQTGSTRQETQYF. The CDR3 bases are TGCGCCAGCAGCCAAACAGGGTCAACGCGCCAAGAGACCCAGTACTTC.

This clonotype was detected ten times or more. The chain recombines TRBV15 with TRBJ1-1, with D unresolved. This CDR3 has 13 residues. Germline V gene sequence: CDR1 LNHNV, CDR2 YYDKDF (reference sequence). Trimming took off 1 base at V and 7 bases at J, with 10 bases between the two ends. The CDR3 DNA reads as TGTGCCACCAGCAGAGGGTGGGCGGTTGAAGCTTTCTTT. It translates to CATSRGWAVEAFF.

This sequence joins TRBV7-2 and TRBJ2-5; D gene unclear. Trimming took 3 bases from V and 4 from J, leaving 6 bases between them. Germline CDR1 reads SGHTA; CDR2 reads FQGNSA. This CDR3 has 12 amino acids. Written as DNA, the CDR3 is TGTGCCAGCAGCTTCATTTTAGAGACCCAGTACTTC. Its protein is CASSFILETQYF.

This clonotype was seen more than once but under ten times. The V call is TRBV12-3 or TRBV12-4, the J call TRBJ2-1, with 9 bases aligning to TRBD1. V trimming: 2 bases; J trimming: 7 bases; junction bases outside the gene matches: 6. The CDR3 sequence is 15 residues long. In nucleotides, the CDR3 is TGTGCCAGCAGTTTACCGGGACAGGGACTAAATGAGCAGTTCTTC. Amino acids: CASSLPGQGLNEQFF.

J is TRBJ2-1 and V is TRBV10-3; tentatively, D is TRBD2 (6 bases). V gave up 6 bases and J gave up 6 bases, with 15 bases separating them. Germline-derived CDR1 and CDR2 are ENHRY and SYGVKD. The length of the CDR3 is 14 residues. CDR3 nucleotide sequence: TGTGCCATCAGCACTGAACTAGCATCCAATGAGCAGTTCTTC. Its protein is CAISTELASNEQFF.

CDR3 sequence (DNA): TGCAGTGCTAGCAGGCGGGAGGGCCTCGATGAGCAGTTCTTC. Translation gives CSASRREGLDEQFF. The rearrangement joins TRBV20-1 to TRBJ2-1, with 9 bases that match TRBD2. The CDR3 spans 14 residues. V lost 3 bases to trimming and J lost 8 bases; unmatched junction nucleotides: 8. CDR1 and CDR2 (germline): DFQATT, SNEGSKA (reference sequence).

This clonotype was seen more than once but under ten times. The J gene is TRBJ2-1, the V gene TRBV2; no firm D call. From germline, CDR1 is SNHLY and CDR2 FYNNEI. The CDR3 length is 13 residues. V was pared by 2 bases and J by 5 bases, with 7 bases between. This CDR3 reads CASSEPVDNEQFF. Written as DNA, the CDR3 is TGTGCCAGCAGTGAACCTGTAGACAATGAGCAGTTCTTC.

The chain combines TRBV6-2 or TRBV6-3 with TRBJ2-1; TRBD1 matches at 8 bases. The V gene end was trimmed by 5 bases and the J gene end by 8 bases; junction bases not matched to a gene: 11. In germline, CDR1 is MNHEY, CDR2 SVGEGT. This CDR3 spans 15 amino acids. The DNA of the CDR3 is TGTGCCAGCAGTAAGACAGGGGCCCTCCTCGATGAGCAGTTCTTC. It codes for CASSKTGALLDEQFF.

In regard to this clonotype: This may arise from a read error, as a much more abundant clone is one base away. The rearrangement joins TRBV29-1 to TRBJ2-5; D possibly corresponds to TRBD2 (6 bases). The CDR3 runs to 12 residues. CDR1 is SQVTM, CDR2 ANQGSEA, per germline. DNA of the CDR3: TGCAGCGTGCGGGGACTCCAAGATACCCAGTACTTC. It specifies CSVRGLQDTQYF.

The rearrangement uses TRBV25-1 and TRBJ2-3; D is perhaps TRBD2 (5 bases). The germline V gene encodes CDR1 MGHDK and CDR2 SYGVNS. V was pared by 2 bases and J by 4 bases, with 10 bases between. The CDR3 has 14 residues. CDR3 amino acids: CASSEINGADTQYF. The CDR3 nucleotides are TGTGCCAGCAGTGAAATCAACGGGGCAGATACGCAGTATTTT.

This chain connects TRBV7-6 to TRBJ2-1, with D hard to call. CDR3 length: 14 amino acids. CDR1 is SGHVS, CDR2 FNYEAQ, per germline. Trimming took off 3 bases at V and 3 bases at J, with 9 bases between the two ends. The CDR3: CASSFRANYNEQFF. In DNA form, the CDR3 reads TGTGCCAGCAGCTTCCGGGCGAACTACAATGAGCAGTTCTTC. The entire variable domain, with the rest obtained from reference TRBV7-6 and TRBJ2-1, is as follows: GAGVSQSPRYKVTKRGQDVALRCDPISGHVSLYWYRQALGQGPEFLTYFNYEAQQDKSGLPNDRFSAERPEGSISTLTIQRTEQRDSAMYRCASSFRANYNEQFFGPGTRLTVL.

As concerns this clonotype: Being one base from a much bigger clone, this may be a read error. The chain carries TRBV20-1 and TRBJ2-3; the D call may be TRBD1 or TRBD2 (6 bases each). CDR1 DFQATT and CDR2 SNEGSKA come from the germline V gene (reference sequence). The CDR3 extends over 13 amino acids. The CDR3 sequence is CGASPWRGDTQYF. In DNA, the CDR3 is TGCGGTGCTAGTCCTTGGAGGGGGGATACGCAGTATTTT.

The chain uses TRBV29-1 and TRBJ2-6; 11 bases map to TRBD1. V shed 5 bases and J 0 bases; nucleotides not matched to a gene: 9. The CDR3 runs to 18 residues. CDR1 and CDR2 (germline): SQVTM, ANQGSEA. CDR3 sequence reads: CSVSDGTGGSSGANVLTF. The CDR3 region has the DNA TGCAGCGTTTCAGACGGGACAGGGGGGAGCTCTGGGGCCAACGTCCTGACTTTC.

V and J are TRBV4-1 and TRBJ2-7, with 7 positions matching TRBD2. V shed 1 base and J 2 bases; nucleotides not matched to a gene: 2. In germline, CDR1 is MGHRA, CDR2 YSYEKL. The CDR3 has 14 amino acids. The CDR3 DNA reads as TGCGCCAGCAGCCAAGGTAGCGGGCCCTACGAGCAGTACTTC. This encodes CASSQGSGPYEQYF.